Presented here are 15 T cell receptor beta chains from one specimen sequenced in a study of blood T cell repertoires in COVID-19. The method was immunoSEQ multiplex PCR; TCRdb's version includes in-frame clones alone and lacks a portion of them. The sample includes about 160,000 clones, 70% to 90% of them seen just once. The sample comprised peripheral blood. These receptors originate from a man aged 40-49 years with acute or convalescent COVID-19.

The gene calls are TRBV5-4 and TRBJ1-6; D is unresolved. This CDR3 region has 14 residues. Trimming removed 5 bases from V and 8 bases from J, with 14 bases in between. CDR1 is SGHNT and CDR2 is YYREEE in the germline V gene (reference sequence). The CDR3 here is CASRARAEDSPLHF. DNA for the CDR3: TGTGCCAGCAGGGCGCGGGCGGAGGATTCACCCCTCCACTTT.

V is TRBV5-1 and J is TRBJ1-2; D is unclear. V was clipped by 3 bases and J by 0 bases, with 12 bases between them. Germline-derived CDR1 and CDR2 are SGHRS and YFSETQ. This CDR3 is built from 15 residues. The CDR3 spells CASSSSGEANYGYTF. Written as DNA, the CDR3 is TGCGCCAGCAGCTCGTCCGGGGAGGCTAACTATGGCTACACCTTC. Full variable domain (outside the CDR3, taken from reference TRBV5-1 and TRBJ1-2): KAGVTQTPRYLIKTRGQQVTLSCSPISGHRSVSWYQQTPGQGLQFLFEYFSETQRNKGNFPGRFSGRQFSNSRSEMNVSTLELGDSALYLCASSSSGEANYGYTFGSGTRLTVV.

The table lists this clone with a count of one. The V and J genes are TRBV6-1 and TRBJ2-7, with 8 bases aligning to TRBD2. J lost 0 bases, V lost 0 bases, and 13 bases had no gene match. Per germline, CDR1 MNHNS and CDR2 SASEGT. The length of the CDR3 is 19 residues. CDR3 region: CASSEAIIRRGVLSYEQYF. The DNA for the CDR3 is TGTGCCAGCAGTGAAGCCATAATCAGGCGGGGGGTGCTCTCCTACGAGCAGTACTTC.

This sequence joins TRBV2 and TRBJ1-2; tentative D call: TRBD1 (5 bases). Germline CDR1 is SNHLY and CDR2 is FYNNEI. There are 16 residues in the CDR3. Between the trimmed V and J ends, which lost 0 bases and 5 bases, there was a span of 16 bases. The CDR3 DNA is TGTGCCAGCAGTGAAGCGCGGACAAAAAGCCCTTATGGCTACACCTTC. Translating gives CASSEARTKSPYGYTF. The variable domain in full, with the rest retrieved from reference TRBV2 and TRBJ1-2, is EPEVTQTPSHQVTQMGQEVILRCVPISNHLYFYWYRQILGQKVEFLVSFYNNEISEKSEIFDDQFSVERPDGSNFTLKIRSTKLEDSAMYFCASSEARTKSPYGYTFGSGTRLTVV.

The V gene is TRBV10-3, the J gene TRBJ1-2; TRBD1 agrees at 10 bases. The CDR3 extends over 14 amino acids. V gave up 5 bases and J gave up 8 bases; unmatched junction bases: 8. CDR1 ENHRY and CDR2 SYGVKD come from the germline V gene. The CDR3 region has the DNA TGTGCCATCAGTTATAGACAGGGGGCGGGAGGCTACACCTTC. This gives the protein CAISYRQGAGGYTF.

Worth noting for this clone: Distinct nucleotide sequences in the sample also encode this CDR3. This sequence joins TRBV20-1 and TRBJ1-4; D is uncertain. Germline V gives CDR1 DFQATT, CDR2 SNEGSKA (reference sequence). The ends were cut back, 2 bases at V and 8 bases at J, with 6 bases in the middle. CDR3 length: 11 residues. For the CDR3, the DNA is TGCAGTGCTAGACGAAGCGAAAAACTGTTTTTT. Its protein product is CSARRSEKLFF.

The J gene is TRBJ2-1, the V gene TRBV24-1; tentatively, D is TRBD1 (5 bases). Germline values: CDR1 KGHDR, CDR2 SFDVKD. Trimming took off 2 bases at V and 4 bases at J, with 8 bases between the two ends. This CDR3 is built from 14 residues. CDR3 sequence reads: CATSDSPGYNEQFF. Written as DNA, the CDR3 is TGTGCCACCAGTGATTCCCCAGGGTACAATGAGCAGTTCTTC.

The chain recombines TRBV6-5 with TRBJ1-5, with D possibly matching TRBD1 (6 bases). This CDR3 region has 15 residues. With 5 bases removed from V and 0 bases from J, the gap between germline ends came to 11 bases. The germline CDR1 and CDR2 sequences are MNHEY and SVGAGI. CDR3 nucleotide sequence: TGTGCCAGCAGTCCCGACAGGTATAGCAATCAGCCCCAGCATTTT. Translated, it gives CASSPDRYSNQPQHF.

This chain's CDR3 is CASSLLRETQYF. For the CDR3, the DNA is TGTGCCAGCAGTCTTTTGAGGGAGACCCAGTACTTC. The chain carries TRBV11-2 and TRBJ2-5, with D uncertain. The germline V and J ends were trimmed by 6 bases and 5 bases, with 10 bases remaining between them. Germline CDR1 reads SGHAT; CDR2 reads FQNNGV. This CDR3 contains 12 residues.

The CDR3 is CASSSPQGASNSPLHF. Written as DNA, the CDR3 is TGTGCCAGCAGTTCACCACAGGGGGCCTCAAATTCACCCCTCCACTTT. This rearrangement joins TRBV27 to TRBJ1-6, with 9 bases aligning to TRBD1. The germline V gene has CDR1 MNHEY and CDR2 SMNVEV (reference sequence). The CDR3 covers 16 residues. J lost 7 bases, V lost 4 bases, and 8 bases had no gene match.

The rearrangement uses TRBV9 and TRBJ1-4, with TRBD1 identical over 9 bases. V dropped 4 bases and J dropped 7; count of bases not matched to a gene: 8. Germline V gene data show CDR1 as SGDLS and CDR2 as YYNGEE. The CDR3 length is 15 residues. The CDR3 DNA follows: TGTGCCAGCAGCCTGGACGGGACAGGGAGTGAAAAACTGTTTTTT. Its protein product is CASSLDGTGSEKLFF.

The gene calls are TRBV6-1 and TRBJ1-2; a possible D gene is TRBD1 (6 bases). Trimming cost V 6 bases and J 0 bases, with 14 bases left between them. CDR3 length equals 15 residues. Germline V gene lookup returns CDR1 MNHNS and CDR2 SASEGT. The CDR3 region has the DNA TGTGCCAGCAGCCTTACAGGGCCAGCTAACTATGGCTACACCTTC. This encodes CASSLTGPANYGYTF.

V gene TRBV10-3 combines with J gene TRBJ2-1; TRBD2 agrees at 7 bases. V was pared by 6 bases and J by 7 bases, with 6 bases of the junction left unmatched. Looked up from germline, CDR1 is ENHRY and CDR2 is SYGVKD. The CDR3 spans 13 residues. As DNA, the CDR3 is TGTGCCATCAGGGCTAGCGGTCTTAATGAGCAGTTCTTC. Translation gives CAIRASGLNEQFF.

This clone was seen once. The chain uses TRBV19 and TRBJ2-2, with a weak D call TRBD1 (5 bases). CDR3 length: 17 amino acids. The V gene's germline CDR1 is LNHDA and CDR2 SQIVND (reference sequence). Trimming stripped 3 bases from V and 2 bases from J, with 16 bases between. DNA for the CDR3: TGTGCCAGTAGTATTCGGACAAACTCTCTCAACACCGGGGAGCTGTTTTTT. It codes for CASSIRTNSLNTGELFF.

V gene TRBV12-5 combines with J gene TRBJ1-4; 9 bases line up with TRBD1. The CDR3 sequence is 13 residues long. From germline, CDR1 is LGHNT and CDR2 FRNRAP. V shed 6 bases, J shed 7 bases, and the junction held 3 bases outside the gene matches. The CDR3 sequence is CASGPGQGEKLFF. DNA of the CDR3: TGTGCTAGTGGGCCGGGACAGGGTGAAAAACTGTTTTTT. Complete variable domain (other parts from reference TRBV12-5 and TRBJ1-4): DARVTQTPRHKVTEMGQEVTMRCQPILGHNTVFWYRQTMMQGLELLAYFRNRAPLDDSGMPKDRFSAEMPDATLATLKIQPSEPRDSAVYFCASGPGQGEKLFFGSGTQLSVL.